Listed below are T cell receptor beta chains from one sample, sequenced in a study of cytomegalovirus exposure and HLA in healthy donors. Libraries were prepared by immunoSEQ multiplex PCR; TCRdb keeps only in-frame clonotypes and omits some of them. Of around 120,000 clones listed, approximately 74% are singletons. Sequenced: PBMCs. The receptors come from a woman in her forties or fifties in good health and CMV-seropositive. Both conserved end residues are part of each CDR3. Each record gives: clone size, D gene, J gene, V gene, CDR3 protein, CDR3 DNA. D genes are given only for firm matches. Size tells how often a clone was seen (once, few, many) or the class of an expanded clone, and some rows leave it out.

abundance: .; d_gene: TRBD2; j_gene: TRBJ2-5; v_gene: TRBV6-6; CDR3aa: CASSNAGVKETQYF; CDR3nt: TGTGCCAGCAGTAATGCGGGAGTGAAAGAGACCCAGTACTTC
abundance: .; d_gene: TRBD1; j_gene: TRBJ2-1; v_gene: TRBV7-3; CDR3aa: CASSLGTAVNNEQFF; CDR3nt: TGTGCCAGCAGCTTAGGGACAGCAGTTAACAATGAGCAGTTCTTC
abundance: .; d_gene: TRBD1; j_gene: TRBJ1-5; v_gene: TRBV6-1; CDR3aa: CASSSGTGYNQPQHF; CDR3nt: TGTGCCAGCAGTTCCGGGACAGGGTACAATCAGCCCCAGCATTTT
abundance: .; d_gene: .; j_gene: TRBJ2-4; v_gene: TRBV10-1; CDR3aa: CASSLLVSWYF; CDR3nt: TGCGCCAGCAGCCTACTAGTCTCTTGGTACTTC
abundance: .; d_gene: .; j_gene: TRBJ1-2; v_gene: TRBV5-4; CDR3aa: CASSSQGSNGYTF; CDR3nt: TGTGCCAGCAGCTCACAGGGTAGTAATGGCTACACCTTC
abundance: .; d_gene: TRBD1; j_gene: TRBJ1-4; v_gene: TRBV10-3; CDR3aa: CATRGGAGEKLFF; CDR3nt: TGTGCCACGAGAGGGGGCGCGGGGGAAAAACTGTTTTTT
abundance: .; d_gene: TRBD1; j_gene: TRBJ2-7; v_gene: TRBV6-1; CDR3aa: CASSVHTGQGSYEQYF; CDR3nt: TGTGCCAGCAGTGTACATACGGGACAGGGATCCTACGAGCAGTACTTC
abundance: .; d_gene: TRBD2; j_gene: TRBJ2-5; v_gene: TRBV5-1; CDR3aa: CASSLGRTSGFQETQYF; CDR3nt: TGCGCCAGCAGCCTAGGACGGACTAGCGGATTTCAAGAGACCCAGTACTTC
abundance: few; d_gene: .; j_gene: TRBJ1-3; v_gene: TRBV18; CDR3aa: CASSTNEGTGNTIYF; CDR3nt: TGTGCCAGCTCTACCAATGAGGGTACCGGAAACACCATATATTTT
abundance: .; d_gene: TRBD1; j_gene: TRBJ1-1; v_gene: TRBV2; CDR3aa: CASSAGQAGDTEAFF; CDR3nt: TGTGCCAGCAGTGCCGGACAGGCCGGGGACACTGAAGCTTTCTTT
abundance: .; d_gene: TRBD1; j_gene: TRBJ1-4; v_gene: TRBV10-3; CDR3aa: CATGEQGGREKLFF; CDR3nt: TGTGCCACCGGTGAACAGGGGGGAAGGGAAAAACTGTTTTTT
abundance: .; d_gene: .; j_gene: TRBJ2-3; v_gene: TRBV7-2; CDR3aa: CASSWAGGGSTDTQYF; CDR3nt: TGTGCCAGCAGCTGGGCGGGTGGCGGGAGCACAGATACGCAGTATTTT
abundance: .; d_gene: TRBD1; j_gene: TRBJ2-4; v_gene: TRBV19; CDR3aa: CASSIPSGGQVKNIQYF; CDR3nt: TGTGCCAGTAGTATCCCATCTGGGGGACAGGTCAAAAACATTCAGTACTTC
abundance: .; d_gene: .; j_gene: TRBJ1-1; v_gene: TRBV19; CDR3aa: CASSMRRGTEAFF; CDR3nt: TGTGCCAGTAGTATGCGGAGAGGCACTGAAGCTTTCTTT
abundance: .; d_gene: .; j_gene: TRBJ2-6; v_gene: TRBV19; CDR3aa: CASSIAGSGANVLTF; CDR3nt: TGTGCCAGTAGTATTGCGGGGTCCGGGGCCAACGTCCTGACTTTC
abundance: once; d_gene: .; j_gene: TRBJ2-7; v_gene: TRBV28; CDR3aa: CASSSGDAYEQYF; CDR3nt: TGTGCCAGCAGCTCAGGGGACGCCTACGAGCAGTACTTC
abundance: once; d_gene: TRBD2; j_gene: TRBJ2-3; v_gene: TRBV18; CDR3aa: CASSGSSGRSTDTQYF; CDR3nt: TGTGCCAGCTCAGGGTCTAGCGGCCGTAGCACAGATACGCAGTATTTT